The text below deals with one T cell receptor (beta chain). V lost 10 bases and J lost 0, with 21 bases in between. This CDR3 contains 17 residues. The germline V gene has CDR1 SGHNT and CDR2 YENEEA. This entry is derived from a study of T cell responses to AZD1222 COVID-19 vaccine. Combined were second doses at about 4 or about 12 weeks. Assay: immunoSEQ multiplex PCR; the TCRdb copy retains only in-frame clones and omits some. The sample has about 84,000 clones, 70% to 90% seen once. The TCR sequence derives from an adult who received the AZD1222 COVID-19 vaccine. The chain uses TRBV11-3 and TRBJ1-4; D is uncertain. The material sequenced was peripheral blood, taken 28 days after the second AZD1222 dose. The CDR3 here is CANILPRTLATNEKLFF. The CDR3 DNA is TGTGCCAACATCTTGCCACGAACTTTGGCAACTAATGAAAAACTGTTTTTT.